Given below is one T cell receptor (beta chain) in context. Many counts were recorded for this clonotype. Its binding antigen is unknown. There are no base qualities to consult, and no much larger clone falls within one base. The data are from a study of T cells in Graves' hyperthyroidism and ophthalmopathy (dated by TCRdb to between 2017 and 2020). Concerning the study at large: Peripheral blood was collected at initial diagnosis, before any treatment. After blood sampling, hyperthyroidism patients were treated with methimazole at a starting dose of 30 mg daily, and ophthalmopathy patients were treated with high-dose intravenous methylprednisolone. For training and testing, the 100 or so patients in the discovery cohort were randomly divided in a 7:3 ratio. An independent validation cohort of fewer than 20 hyperthyroidism patients and 15 or so patients who later progressed to ophthalmopathy tested prospective prediction of ophthalmopathy. In about 6 Graves' hyperthyroidism patients, the study also compared T-cell repertoires from thyroid tissue with T-cell repertoires from blood. TCR V-J signatures able to tell the groups apart were searched for in a discovery cohort of 100 patients, of whom over 40 had Graves' ophthalmopathy and about 60 had stable Graves' hyperthyroidism. The paper describes TCR Vbeta CDR3 sequencing of 140 or so peripheral blood samples, made up of roughly 45 ophthalmopathy patients, approximately 73 hyperthyroidism patients and some 17 progressor patients.

The TCR beta CDR3 regions were amplified from RNA transcripts. The TCR CDR3 was subjected to a first round of RT-PCR using the HTBI primer set and the Qiagen OneStep RT-PCR kit. The libraries were constructed in a second round of multiplex PCR and then size-selected and purified. The libraries were sequenced on an Illumina HiSeq2000 using paired-end 100 bp reads. The source study handled its data this way. SOAPnuke was used to process the raw data, removing reads that contained adapters or uncalled bases, had a mean Phred below 15, or lacked an exact match to the constant primer or identifier. High-quality paired reads were merged with COPE v1.2.5, and unique nucleotide sequences were defined as clonotypes. MiTCR v1.1 was used to align the clonotypes against IMGT TRBV, TRBD and TRBJ reference segments. The analysis was restricted to V-J combinations with a frequency above 0.0001, which together covered around 99% of the repertoires. The TCS score was defined as the ratio of F50 (clonal expansion) to E x V (chaos), calculated using BLOSUM62-based TCRdist between CDR3 peptides within each V-J. Welch's t-statistics and random forest reduced around 520 V-J features to roughly 13, which were used in a naive Bayes classifier (R e1071). TCRdb reworked the public reads: Q25 trimming with fastp, MiXCR clone assembly, productive beta chains retained. Rows with a matching CDR3 protein are joined into one entry that keeps the most common DNA and genes. It is TCRdb's table, rather than the study itself, that gives the V and J calls and clone size. A total of a few hundred thousand distinct CDR3 sequences appear in this sample, approximately 25% of them only once. The top ten hold more than 60% of the sample.

General findings and caveats noted by the study authors: In cross-validation, a model built on a 13 V-J signature told ophthalmopathy apart from stable hyperthyroidism with 85% to 90% sensitivity and around 81% specificity, and in testing the same model reached 80%/75%. No statistical method was used to fix the sample size in advance, and group allocation was not hidden from the investigators. Most expanded thyroid clonotypes (frequency above 0.001) were also found in blood, which suggests that blood repertoires may mirror thyroid immune responses. In validation, progression to ophthalmopathy was predicted by the model with 55% to 71% sensitivity and 72.22% specificity, a median of about 6.8 months before onset.

The germline V gene yields SNHLY for CDR1 and FYNNEI for CDR2. The germline V and J ends show losses of 8 bases and 5 bases respectively, and no gene match explains 6 bases of the junction. From its cysteine to its phenylalanine, the CDR3 spans 13 amino acids. Of all the DNA, just the CDR3 is kept, 39 bases in frame from base 1. Stable Graves' hyperthyroidism was defined as the absence of progression to ophthalmopathy over 18 months of follow-up. Hyperthyroidism patients were newly diagnosed, had a disease duration of under 2 months, and were aged 18 to 65 years. Patients with uncontrolled infections, other autoimmune diseases, pregnancy or lactation were excluded. Diagnoses relied on clinical symptoms, serum thyroxine and TRAb, thyroid ultrasound and orbital computed tomography. Ficoll-Paque density gradient centrifugation was used to isolate PBMCs from about 10 ml of fresh peripheral blood. Total RNA was extracted using Trizol reagent, and RNA quality was assessed on an Agilent 2100 Bioanalyzer.

This receptor was taken from a man in his fifties with Graves' hyperthyroidism. Sequencing input: blood. Recombination linked TRBV2 to TRBJ1-5, with 7 junctional bases fitting TRBD1. The DNA sequence reads TGTGCCAGCGGCAGGGGGTCCCATCAGCCCCAGCATTTT. Protein translation: CASGRGSHQPQHF.